Each of the 21 T cell receptor beta chains below was sequenced from the same sample in a study of blood T cell repertoires in COVID-19. TCRdb's table, derived via immunoSEQ multiplex PCR, lists solely in-frame clones and lacks some. The profile covers roughly 80,000 clones, with about nine tenths appearing a single time and about 15% taken by the ten largest. The sequenced sample consisted of peripheral blood. Receptors were obtained from a woman older than 75 with active or convalescent COVID-19.

The genes are TRBV27 and TRBJ1-6; D is possibly TRBD1 (5 bases). The CDR3 is 14 residues long. The V end was cut by 4 bases, the J end by 9 bases, with 13 bases between. Germline V gives CDR1 MNHEY, CDR2 SMNVEV (reference sequence). As DNA, the CDR3 is TGTGCCAGCAGTTCCCCACTAAGGGGTTCACCCCTCCACTTT. Its translation is CASSSPLRGSPLHF.

The CDR3 coding sequence is TGTGCCAGCGGCAGGTCTGGCACTGAAGCTTTCTTT. It encodes CASGRSGTEAFF. This chain joins TRBV6-5 and TRBJ1-1; D gene unclear. The CDR3 length is 12 residues. CDR1 MNHEY and CDR2 SVGAGI come from the germline V gene. Trimming pared 8 bases from V and 4 bases from J, leaving 11 bases between.

The chain joins TRBV29-1 to TRBJ1-2; TRBD1 agrees at 9 bases. The CDR3 is 12 residues long. The J segment lost 4 bases and the V segment lost 7 bases, leaving 4 bases of the junction unmatched. Germline loops: CDR1 SQVTM, CDR2 ANQGSEA. CDR3 region: CSATGGLYGYTF. Written as DNA, the CDR3 is TGCAGCGCAACAGGGGGCCTCTATGGCTACACCTTC.

This clone has just one count. V is TRBV5-5 and J is TRBJ2-7; tentative D call: TRBD1 (5 bases). This CDR3 is built from 15 residues. CDR1 SGHKS and CDR2 YYEKEE come from the germline V gene (reference sequence). Trimming took 0 bases from V and 3 from J, leaving 13 bases between them. Written as DNA, the CDR3 is TGTGCCAGCAGCTTGGCATGGCAGGGCCACTACGAGCAGTACTTC. Protein product: CASSLAWQGHYEQYF.

This chain connects TRBV5-1 to TRBJ2-7, with 9 bases that match TRBD1. The V gene's germline CDR1 is SGHRS and CDR2 YFSETQ. V lost 0 bases to trimming and J lost 2 bases; unmatched junction nucleotides: 3. This CDR3 has 15 amino acids. For the CDR3, the DNA is TGCGCCAGCAGCTTGGCCGGGACAGGGCCCTACGAGCAGTACTTC. Translation: CASSLAGTGPYEQYF.

The chain has TRBV30 and TRBJ1-5; 9 bases are a match to TRBD1. Germline assignment: CDR1 GTSNPN and CDR2 SVGIG (reference sequence). CDR3 length equals 14 residues. J gave up 2 bases and V 2 bases, and 1 base lay outside the gene matches. The CDR3 DNA sequence: TGTGCCTGGAGTCGACAGGGGGGCAATCAGCCCCAGCATTTT. As protein: CAWSRQGGNQPQHF.

This clone has a single count. The CDR3 sequence: CASSSHPATNEKLFF. In DNA form, the CDR3 reads TGTGCCAGCAGCTCTCATCCGGCAACTAATGAAAAACTGTTTTTT. This chain connects TRBV7-6 to TRBJ1-4; D gene uncertain. Trimming removed 4 bases from V and 0 bases from J, with 9 bases in between. The CDR3 spans 15 residues. CDR1 is SGHVS, CDR2 FNYEAQ, per germline.

A single count supports this clone. The J gene is TRBJ2-1, the V gene TRBV28, with D uncertain. This CDR3 spans 13 amino acids. The germline V gene has CDR1 MDHEN and CDR2 SYDVKM. V was clipped by 5 bases and J by 4 bases, with 9 bases between them. DNA for the CDR3: TGTGCCAGCAGTGCCGATCGGTACAATGAGCAGTTCTTC. Amino acids: CASSADRYNEQFF.

The chain employs TRBV18 and TRBJ2-7, with 7 bases lining up with TRBD1. Looked up from germline, CDR1 is KGHSH and CDR2 is LQKENI. The V and J ends lost 2 bases and 12 bases, in that order; junction bases with no gene match: 10. This CDR3 region has 13 residues. CDR3 residues: CASSPDIGQDRYF. DNA of the CDR3: TGTGCCAGCTCACCAGATATCGGACAGGATCGGTACTTC.

The chain combines TRBV30 with TRBJ1-5; the D gene is possibly TRBD1 (5 bases). The germline V and J ends were trimmed by 0 bases and 7 bases, with 13 bases remaining between them. The CDR3 length is 14 residues. CDR1 is GTSNPN, CDR2 SVGIG, per germline (reference sequence). CDR3 sequence: CAWSVVGGRQPQHF. In DNA form, the CDR3 reads TGTGCCTGGAGTGTGGTCGGGGGACGGCAGCCCCAGCATTTT.

The rearrangement uses TRBV2 and TRBJ1-1; D unclear. The CDR3 totals 13 residues. V lost 6 bases and J lost 1, with 9 bases in between. Germline V gene data show CDR1 as SNHLY and CDR2 as FYNNEI. The CDR3 sequence is CASSPTRNTEAFF. The CDR3 coding sequence is TGTGCCAGCAGCCCTACTCGGAACACTGAAGCTTTCTTT.

This clone was counted a few times. At the DNA level, this CDR3 is encoded by other sequences in the same sample as well. J is TRBJ1-3 and V is TRBV5-1, with a possible D match to TRBD1 (6 bases). V shed 3 bases and J shed 4 bases, with 11 bases lying between them. Germline V gives CDR1 SGHRS, CDR2 YFSETQ. There are 14 residues in the CDR3. The DNA of the CDR3 is TGCGCCAGCAGCTCCGGGACACCAGGAAACACCATATATTTT. Translated, it gives CASSSGTPGNTIYF.

The chain combines TRBV27 with TRBJ2-1, with TRBD2 matching over 13 bases. Trimming took 3 bases from V and 1 from J; bases not matched to a gene: 6. In germline, CDR1 is MNHEY, CDR2 SMNVEV (reference sequence). This CDR3 spans 18 amino acids. The CDR3 region is CASSFGTSGVISYNEQFF. DNA for the CDR3: TGTGCCAGCAGTTTCGGGACTAGCGGGGTAATATCCTACAATGAGCAGTTCTTC.

The V call is TRBV20-1, the J call TRBJ2-7; 13 bases align to TRBD2. CDR3 length: 15 amino acids. Germline CDR1 DFQATT, CDR2 SNEGSKA (reference sequence). Trimming took 3 bases from V and 0 from J; bases not matched to a gene: 2. Here the CDR3 DNA reads TGCAGTGCTAGTACTAGCGGGGGGGCCTCCTACGAGCAGTACTTC. Amino acid sequence: CSASTSGGASYEQYF.

CDR3 residues: CASSQDNRGGETQYF. The CDR3 nucleotides read TGCGCCAGCAGCCAAGATAACAGGGGTGGGGAGACCCAGTACTTC. The J gene is TRBJ2-5, the V gene TRBV4-1; 7 nucleotides line up with TRBD1. The CDR3 length is 15 residues. V dropped 0 bases and J dropped 5; count of bases not matched to a gene: 6. Germline V gene sequence: CDR1 MGHRA, CDR2 YSYEKL.

The chain employs TRBV7-8 and TRBJ1-6, with a tentative D call TRBD1 (6 bases). The V end was cut by 2 bases, the J end by 8 bases, with 10 bases between. This CDR3 comprises 14 residues. The germline CDR1 and CDR2 sequences are SGHVS and FQNEAQ. This CDR3 is CASSLTEGDSPLHF. The CDR3 nucleotides are TGTGCCAGCAGCTTAACAGAGGGGGATTCACCCCTCCACTTT.

The J gene is TRBJ2-1, the V gene TRBV19; a weak D match, TRBD2 (5 bases). Germline V gene data show CDR1 as LNHDA and CDR2 as SQIVND (reference sequence). The CDR3 is made up of 15 amino acids. Trimming removed 3 bases from V and 6 bases from J, with 15 bases in between. This CDR3 reads CASSMMSGGSNEQFF. Written as DNA, the CDR3 is TGTGCCAGTAGTATGATGAGCGGAGGATCCAATGAGCAGTTCTTC.

This chain joins TRBV4-2 and TRBJ2-7; 9 nucleotides agree with TRBD1. V lost 4 bases and J lost 6; bases outside the gene matches: 13. Germline CDR1 LGHNA, CDR2 YNFKEQ. The CDR3 has 16 residues. The CDR3 loop is CASSLSSWDRASEQYF. In DNA, the CDR3 is TGTGCCAGCAGCCTCTCCTCATGGGACAGGGCTTCCGAGCAGTACTTC.

This chain links TRBV19 with TRBJ2-5, with D tentatively TRBD2 (6 bases). The germline gives CDR1 LNHDA, CDR2 SQIVND (reference sequence). The CDR3 is 14 residues long. The V end was cut by 2 bases, the J end by 0 bases, with 7 bases between. CDR3 coding DNA: TGTGCCAGTAGTATACGGGACTACCAAGAGACCCAGTACTTC. This codes for CASSIRDYQETQYF.

The chain has TRBV7-9 and TRBJ2-5, with 7 bases identical to TRBD1. Germline V gene lookup returns CDR1 SEHNR and CDR2 FQNEAQ (reference sequence). After removal of 7 bases from V and 0 bases from J, the junction contained 11 bases not matched to a gene. The CDR3 loop spans 16 amino acids. CDR3 in amino acids: CASTSGDSGYQETQYF. DNA for the CDR3: TGTGCCAGCACCTCCGGGGACAGTGGGTACCAAGAGACCCAGTACTTC.

A note on this clone: At the DNA level, this CDR3 is encoded by other sequences in the same sample as well. V and J are TRBV18 and TRBJ2-3, with 10 bases identical to TRBD2. The CDR3 has 16 residues. The germline CDR1 and CDR2 sequences are KGHSH and LQKENI. V gave up 0 bases and J gave up 4 bases; unmatched junction bases: 4. The CDR3 DNA reads as TGTGCCAGCTCACCACCGGGGCTAGCGGGGGCAGATACGCAGTATTTT. Translating it yields CASSPPGLAGADTQYF.